This T cell receptor beta chain was sequenced during a study of tumor and adjacent non-tumor tissue in lung cancer. Findings and caveats of the study: Compared with tumor, normal lung showed significantly lower TCR diversity. In normal lung, the top 100 clones were significantly more dominant than in tumor. Patients with more diverse tumor TCRs had worse survival.

CDR1 SGHNT and CDR2 YYREEE come from the germline V gene (reference sequence). With 3 bases removed from V and 5 bases from J, the gap between germline ends came to 20 bases. The CDR3 is made up of 16 amino acids. A word on this clonotype: Antigen unknown.

This sample's RNA came from whole unsorted tissue. Distant lung tissue was collected more than 3 cm away from the tumor edge. Three rounds of nested PCR, following a modified ARM-PCR protocol, produced the TCRbeta library. Via MiXCR, TCRdb re-called the multiplex PCR reads, giving one row per CDR3 protein. The repertoire has tens of thousands of distinct CDR3 sequences, roughly two thirds of them found once; the top ten carry approximately 30%. The sample was distant non-tumor lung tissue. The receptor was isolated from a woman between 70 and 85 years old with non-small cell lung cancer. The chain employs TRBV5-4 and TRBJ1-1; possible D gene TRBD1, 5 bases. The CDR3 is CASSCIPGQGVTEAFF. CDR3 nucleotides: TGTGCCAGCAGCTGTATTCCGGGGCAGGGAGTTACTGAAGCTTTCTTT. The full variable domain, in which reference TRBV5-4 and TRBJ1-1 provide the parts outside the CDR3, is ETGVTQSPTHLIKTRGQQVTLRCSSQSGHNTVSWYQQALGQGPQFIFQYYREEENGRGNFPPRFSGLQFPNYSSELNVNALELDDSALYLCASSCIPGQGVTEAFFGQGTRLTVV.